These 28 T cell receptor beta chains were all obtained from the same sample, sequenced in a study of CD8+CD57+ T cells in acquired aplastic anemia. The template for TCR beta VDJ and CDR3 sequence profiling was genomic DNA. MiXCR was run by TCRdb on the reads, yielding one entry per CDR3 protein. The sample has some 290,000 distinct CDR3 sequences; 55% to 65% are singletons. The sequencing sample was made of sorted CD4+, CD8+, or CD8+CD57+ T cells (not recorded which) from PBMCs. These receptors all stem from a human donor with severe aplastic anemia or a healthy control (not recorded which).

V is TRBV7-8 and J is TRBJ1-3, with D unclear. This CDR3 is 16 amino acids long. Trimming took 5 bases from V and 0 from J, leaving 14 bases between them. Germline CDR1 and CDR2: SGHVS and FQNEAQ. The CDR3 region is CASSNPWGSSGNTIYF. CDR3 DNA sequence: TGTGCCAGCAGCAACCCGTGGGGTAGCTCTGGAAACACCATATATTTT.

Many counts were recorded for this clonotype. The chain employs TRBV20-1 and TRBJ2-1; 12 positions match TRBD2. J lost 6 bases, V lost 3 bases, and 18 bases had no gene match. Germline-derived CDR1 and CDR2 are DFQATT and SNEGSKA (reference sequence). The CDR3 runs to 19 residues. The CDR3 DNA reads TGCAGTGCTAGGGTCTTCGGCCTAGCGGGGGGGCGATCTATCAATGAGCAGTTCTTC. It codes for CSARVFGLAGGRSINEQFF.

J is TRBJ2-3 and V is TRBV7-9, with 9 bases fitting TRBD2. J lost 5 bases, V lost 0 bases, and 6 bases had no gene match. The CDR3 is 16 amino acids. The germline gives CDR1 SEHNR, CDR2 FQNEAQ (reference sequence). DNA for the CDR3: TGTGCCAGCAGCTTAGCCCCTCTAGCGGGAAGAGATACGCAGTATTTT. This translates into CASSLAPLAGRDTQYF.

This clonotype was recorded at least ten times. The chain couples TRBV7-2 to TRBJ2-1; 9 nucleotides agree with TRBD1. The CDR3 is 16 residues long. Looked up from germline, CDR1 is SGHTA and CDR2 is FQGNSA. The V and J ends lost 0 bases and 2 bases, in that order; junction bases with no gene match: 2. CDR3 residues: CASSLAGQGPYNEQFF. CDR3 DNA: TGTGCCAGCAGCTTAGCGGGACAGGGCCCCTACAATGAGCAGTTCTTC.

The chain has TRBV29-1 and TRBJ2-5; D may be TRBD1 or TRBD2 (5 bases each). The germline V gene encodes CDR1 SQVTM and CDR2 ANQGSEA. CDR3 length equals 12 residues. V lost 5 bases and J lost 4, with 11 bases in between. CDR3 sequence reads: CSVPTGGETQYF. The DNA for the CDR3 is TGCAGCGTTCCGACTGGGGGAGAGACCCAGTACTTC.

The gene calls are TRBV5-4 and TRBJ1-1; 9 positions agree with TRBD1. The CDR3 runs to 17 residues. Germline CDR1 and CDR2: SGHNT and YYREEE (reference sequence). V dropped 1 base and J dropped 5; count of bases not matched to a gene: 12. The DNA of the CDR3 is TGTGCCAGCAGCTTGTACGTTTCGGGACAGGGAAGTACTGAAGCTTTCTTT. It yields the protein CASSLYVSGQGSTEAFF.

This chain connects TRBV7-2 to TRBJ2-5; 11 bases line up with TRBD2. From germline, CDR1 is SGHTA and CDR2 FQGNSA. The CDR3 length is 13 residues. The V and J ends lost 6 bases and 4 bases, in that order; junction bases with no gene match: 1. The CDR3 DNA reads TGTGCCAGCAGGCTAGCGGGGGGAGAGACCCAGTACTTC. This translates into CASRLAGGETQYF.

The V and J genes are TRBV25-1 and TRBJ2-1, with 7 nucleotides matching TRBD1. The germline V gene encodes CDR1 MGHDK and CDR2 SYGVNS. Trimming took 6 bases from V and 2 from J; bases not matched to a gene: 7. The CDR3 loop spans 15 amino acids. The CDR3 coding sequence is TGTGCCAGCAGGGCAGGGACAGACCCCTACAATGAGCAGTTCTTC. Encoded protein: CASRAGTDPYNEQFF.

This clonotype was counted a single time. This rearrangement joins TRBV7-9 to TRBJ1-4, with 9 bases fitting TRBD1. With 5 bases clipped from V and 7 bases from J, the junction kept 11 bases outside the gene matches. Germline lookup yields CDR1 SEHNR and CDR2 FQNEAQ (reference sequence). CDR3 size: 16 residues. CDR3 in DNA: TGTGCCAGCAGCCCCGGGACAGGGCAGGGAAGTGAAAAACTGTTTTTT. This sequence encodes CASSPGTGQGSEKLFF. Full variable domain (remainder filled in from reference TRBV7-9 and TRBJ1-4): DTGVSQNPRHKITKRGQNVTFRCDPISEHNRLYWYRQTLGQGPEFLTYFQNEAQLEKSRLLSDRFSAERPKGSFSTLEIQRTEQGDSAMYLCASSPGTGQGSEKLFFGSGTQLSVL.

Many counts were recorded for this clonotype. The CDR3 DNA reads as TGTGCCTGGAGGAGTCAGGGTCTTAATAATTCACCCCTCCACTTT. Its protein product is CAWRSQGLNNSPLHF. The chain links TRBV30 to TRBJ1-6, with D possibly TRBD1 on 5 matching bases. Trimming left V 3 bases short and J 5 bases short, with 14 bases between. The CDR3 has 15 residues. From germline, CDR1 is GTSNPN and CDR2 SVGIG (reference sequence).

This clonotype was observed many times. V and J are TRBV12-3 or TRBV12-4 and TRBJ2-2; 9 bases are shared with TRBD1. This CDR3 contains 17 residues. Losses at the gene ends were 4 bases for V and 6 bases for J; bases not matched to a gene: 12. The CDR3 loop is CASSYPRTGELAGELFF. CDR3 DNA sequence: TGTGCCAGCAGTTATCCGAGGACAGGGGAATTGGCCGGGGAGCTGTTTTTT.

This clonotype appeared many times. This sequence joins TRBV28 and TRBJ1-2; 9 nucleotides agree with TRBD1. The CDR3 extends over 15 amino acids. The trim removed 8 bases at V and 8 bases at J, leaving 15 bases unmatched. The germline gives CDR1 MDHEN, CDR2 SYDVKM. CDR3 DNA: TGTGCCAGCTCCACGACCGGGACAGGGAATGGCGGCTACACCTTC. This translates into CASSTTGTGNGGYTF.

The table lists this clonotype with a count of one. The CDR3 ends on some other residue instead of the conserved phenylalanine or tryptophan, so this is likely a read error. V and J are TRBV6-5 and TRBJ1-6; TRBD1 aligns across 10 bases. After removal of 2 bases from V and 14 bases from J, the junction contained 12 bases not matched to a gene. The CDR3 is 16 amino acids. The germline CDR1 and CDR2 sequences are MNHEY and SVGAGI. CDR3 residues: CASSYNAGTGVGTLHC. CDR3 nucleotides: TGTGCCAGCAGTTACAACGCCGGGACAGGGGTAGGCACCCTCCACTGT.

This clonotype was picked up a small number of times. The genes are TRBV7-2 and TRBJ2-7; 13 bases align to TRBD2. The germline gives CDR1 SGHTA, CDR2 FQGNSA. The CDR3 totals 17 residues. With 1 base clipped from V and 3 bases from J, the junction kept 6 bases outside the gene matches. The CDR3 region is CASSLGRRLAGGYEQYF. CDR3 nucleotides: TGTGCCAGCAGCTTAGGTCGTCGACTAGCGGGGGGCTACGAGCAGTACTTC. Complete variable domain (other parts from reference TRBV7-2 and TRBJ2-7): GAGVSQSPSNKVTEKGKDVELRCDPISGHTALYWYRQSLGQGLEFLIYFQGNSAPDKSGLPSDRFSAERTGGSVSTLTIQRTQQEDSAVYLCASSLGRRLAGGYEQYFGPGTRLTVT.

The V call is TRBV5-1, the J call TRBJ2-3; 10 bases line up with TRBD1. The CDR3 is 14 amino acids. The V segment lost 4 bases and the J segment 6 bases; nucleotides outside the gene matches: 5. Germline V gene lookup returns CDR1 SGHRS and CDR2 YFSETQ. CDR3 residues: CASSHGQGGDTQYF. The CDR3 DNA reads as TGCGCCAGCAGCCACGGACAGGGGGGTGATACGCAGTATTTT.

V usage is TRBV15 and J usage is TRBJ1-3; no definite D call. Trimming cost V 3 bases and J 9 bases, with 18 bases left between them. Germline loops: CDR1 LNHNV, CDR2 YYDKDF (reference sequence). The CDR3 sequence is 15 residues long. The CDR3 DNA reads as TGTGCCACCAGCAGCCGGAGACACCGAGTAGGCACCATATATTTT. Translation gives CATSSRRHRVGTIYF.

In this sample, this clonotype turned up a few times. The chain couples TRBV7-9 to TRBJ2-7, with 12 positions matching TRBD2. The CDR3 is 14 amino acids. The germline V gene encodes CDR1 SEHNR and CDR2 FQNEAQ (reference sequence). V gave up 6 bases and J gave up 4 bases; unmatched junction bases: 4. DNA of the CDR3: TGTGCCAGCAGGCTAGCGGGGGGGCGGTACGAGCAGTACTTC. Translated: CASRLAGGRYEQYF.

The V and J genes are TRBV7-3 and TRBJ1-2; possible D gene TRBD1, 6 bases. The CDR3 loop spans 14 amino acids. Trimming stripped 2 bases from V and 8 bases from J, with 15 bases between. Germline loops: CDR1 SGHTA, CDR2 FQGTGA. CDR3 nucleotide sequence: TGTGCCAGCAGCTTACCAGGGGCACGGAGGGGCTACACCTTC. The encoded protein is CASSLPGARRGYTF.

This clonotype has ten or more counts. The chain is built from TRBV6-5 and TRBJ1-3, with D uncertain. The CDR3 has 16 amino acids. With 4 bases removed from V and 0 bases from J, the gap between germline ends came to 13 bases. The V gene's germline CDR1 is MNHEY and CDR2 SVGAGI. The CDR3 DNA sequence: TGTGCCAGCAGTTCCGGTCGTTTCGCCTCTGGAAACACCATATATTTT. It translates to CASSSGRFASGNTIYF.

This clonotype has more than one count but fewer than ten. CDR3 loop: CASSFIAGGYNEQFF. CDR3 coding DNA: TGTGCCAGCAGCTTCATAGCGGGAGGCTACAATGAGCAGTTCTTC. The V and J genes are TRBV7-8 and TRBJ2-1; 10 bases line up with TRBD2. Germline loops: CDR1 SGHVS, CDR2 FQNEAQ. The J segment lost 3 bases and the V segment lost 3 bases, leaving 2 bases of the junction unmatched. This CDR3 is 15 amino acids long.

The chain couples TRBV2 to TRBJ2-1; either TRBD1 or TRBD2 may supply D (5 bases each). In germline, CDR1 is SNHLY, CDR2 FYNNEI. CDR3 length equals 15 residues. The V end was cut by 6 bases, the J end by 6 bases, with 18 bases between. Written as DNA, the CDR3 is TGTGCCAGCAGCTTGGGGGACCAAACCTCCAATGAGCAGTTCTTC. Amino acids: CASSLGDQTSNEQFF.

J is TRBJ2-3 and V is TRBV7-9; 8 nucleotides align to TRBD2. CDR1 and CDR2 from the germline V gene are SEHNR and FQNEAQ (reference sequence). Trimming took 1 base from V and 2 from J; bases not matched to a gene: 8. The length of the CDR3 is 17 residues. The CDR3 protein is CASSLGGSGRNTDTQYF. In DNA, the CDR3 is TGTGCCAGCAGCTTAGGGGGGAGCGGGAGAAACACAGATACGCAGTATTTT. The variable domain in full, completed from reference TRBV7-9 and TRBJ2-3, reads DTGVSQNPRHKITKRGQNVTFRCDPISEHNRLYWYRQTLGQGPEFLTYFQNEAQLEKSRLLSDRFSAERPKGSFSTLEIQRTEQGDSAMYLCASSLGGSGRNTDTQYFGPGTRLTVL.

This chain joins TRBV7-6 and TRBJ1-1; D call uncertain. The germline V gene has CDR1 SGHVS and CDR2 FNYEAQ. V gave up 1 base and J gave up 2 bases, with 11 bases separating them. The CDR3 length is 15 residues. The chain's CDR3 is CASSLVWGKNTEAFF. The CDR3 region has the DNA TGTGCCAGCAGCTTAGTATGGGGTAAAAACACTGAAGCTTTCTTT.

Turning to this clonotype: An end of the junction differs from the germline gene, which may be a read error. CDR3: CASSYRDDTEAFF. CDR3 bases: TGTGCCAGCAGTTACCGGGACGACACTGAAGCTTTCTTT. The chain employs TRBV10-3 and TRBJ1-1; possible D gene TRBD1, 5 bases. The CDR3 contains 13 residues. Looked up from germline, CDR1 is ENHRY and CDR2 is SYGVKD.

This chain links TRBV7-9 with TRBJ2-5; the match to TRBD2 covers 13 bases. Germline V gene data show CDR1 as SEHNR and CDR2 as FQNEAQ (reference sequence). CDR3 length equals 17 residues. J lost 11 bases, V lost 5 bases, and 17 bases had no gene match. CDR3 nucleotide sequence: TGTGCCAGCAGCCATCCGACTAGCGGGGGGCGGGGAGATACGCAGTACTTC. Translation gives CASSHPTSGGRGDTQYF. The full variable domain, completed using reference TRBV7-9 and TRBJ2-5, is DTGVSQNPRHKITKRGQNVTFRCDPISEHNRLYWYRQTLGQGPEFLTYFQNEAQLEKSRLLSDRFSAERPKGSFSTLEIQRTEQGDSAMYLCASSHPTSGGRGDTQYFGPGTRLLVL.

The V call is TRBV29-1, the J call TRBJ1-5; no clear D gene. Trimming removed 6 bases from V and 4 bases from J, with 13 bases in between. Germline loops: CDR1 SQVTM, CDR2 ANQGSEA. The CDR3 consists of 13 residues. The CDR3 DNA follows: TGCAGCGTGTTGGACGGGGAAAATCAGCCCCAGCATTTT. It translates to CSVLDGENQPQHF.

This clonotype was counted only a few times. V gene TRBV7-2 combines with J gene TRBJ2-7; 12 positions agree with TRBD2. J lost 5 bases, V lost 0 bases, and 2 bases had no gene match. Looked up from germline, CDR1 is SGHTA and CDR2 is FQGNSA. This CDR3 is 15 amino acids long. The chain's CDR3 is CASSLALAGGNEQYF. As DNA, the CDR3 is TGTGCCAGCAGCTTAGCCCTAGCGGGGGGGAACGAGCAGTACTTC.

This clonotype was seen more than once but under ten times. The J gene is TRBJ1-3, the V gene TRBV10-1; TRBD1 is a possible D gene (6 bases). The germline V and J ends were trimmed by 6 bases and 4 bases, with 10 bases remaining between them. Germline values: CDR1 WNHNN, CDR2 SYGVQD (reference sequence). The CDR3 is 13 residues long. CDR3 loop: CASRGGRGNTIYF. CDR3 DNA: TGCGCCAGCAGGGGGGGGCGAGGAAACACCATATATTTT.